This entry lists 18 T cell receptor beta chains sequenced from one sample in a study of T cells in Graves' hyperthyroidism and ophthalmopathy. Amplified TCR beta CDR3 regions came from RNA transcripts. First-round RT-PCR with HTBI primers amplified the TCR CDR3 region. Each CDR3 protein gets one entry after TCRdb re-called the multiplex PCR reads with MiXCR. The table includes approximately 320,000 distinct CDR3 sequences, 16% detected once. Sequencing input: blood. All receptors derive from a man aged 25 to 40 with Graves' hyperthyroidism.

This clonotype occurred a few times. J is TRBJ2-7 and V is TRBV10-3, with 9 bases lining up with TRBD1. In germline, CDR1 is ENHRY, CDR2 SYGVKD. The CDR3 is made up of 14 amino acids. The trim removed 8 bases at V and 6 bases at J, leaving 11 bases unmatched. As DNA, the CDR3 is TGTGCCATCCGACTAAGGGACAGGGTTGGCGAGCAGTACTTC. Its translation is CAIRLRDRVGEQYF.

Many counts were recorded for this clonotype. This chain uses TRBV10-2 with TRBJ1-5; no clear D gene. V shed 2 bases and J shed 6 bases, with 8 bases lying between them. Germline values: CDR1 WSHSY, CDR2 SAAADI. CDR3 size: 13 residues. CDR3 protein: CASSEGWIQPQHF. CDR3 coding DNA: TGCGCCAGCAGTGAGGGATGGATTCAGCCCCAGCATTTT.

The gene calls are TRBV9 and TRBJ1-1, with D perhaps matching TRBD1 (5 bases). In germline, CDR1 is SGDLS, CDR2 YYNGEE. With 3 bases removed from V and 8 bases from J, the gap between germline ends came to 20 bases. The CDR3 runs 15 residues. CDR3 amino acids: CASSATGGTYREAFF. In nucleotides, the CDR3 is TGTGCCAGCAGCGCGACGGGAGGGACCTATAGGGAAGCTTTCTTT. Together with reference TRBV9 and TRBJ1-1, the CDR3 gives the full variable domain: DSGVTQTPKHLITATGQRVTLRCSPRSGDLSVYWYQQSLDQGLQFLIQYYNGEERAKGNILERFSAQQFPDLHSELNLSSLELGDSALYFCASSATGGTYREAFFGQGTRLTVV.

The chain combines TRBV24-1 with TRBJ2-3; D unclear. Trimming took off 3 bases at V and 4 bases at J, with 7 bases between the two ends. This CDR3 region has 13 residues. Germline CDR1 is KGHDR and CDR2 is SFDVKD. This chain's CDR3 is CATSDTNPDTQYF. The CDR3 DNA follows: TGTGCCACCAGTGATACTAACCCAGATACGCAGTATTTT.

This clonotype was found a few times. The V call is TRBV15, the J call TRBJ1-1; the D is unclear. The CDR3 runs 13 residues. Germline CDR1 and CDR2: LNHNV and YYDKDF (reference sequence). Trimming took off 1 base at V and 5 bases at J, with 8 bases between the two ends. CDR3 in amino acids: CATSRARRTEAFF. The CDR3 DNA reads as TGTGCCACCAGCAGAGCCAGGAGGACTGAAGCTTTCTTT. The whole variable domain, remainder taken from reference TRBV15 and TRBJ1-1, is DAMVIQNPRYQVTQFGKPVTLSCSQTLNHNVMYWYQQKSSQAPKLLFHYYDKDFNNEADTPDNFQSRRPNTSFCFLDIRSPGLGDTAMYLCATSRARRTEAFFGQGTRLTVV.

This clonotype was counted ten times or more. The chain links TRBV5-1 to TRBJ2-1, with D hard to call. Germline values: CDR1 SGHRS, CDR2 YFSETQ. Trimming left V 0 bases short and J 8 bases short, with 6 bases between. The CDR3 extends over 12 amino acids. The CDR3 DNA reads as TGCGCCAGCAGCTTGGCAGTCGATGAGCAGTTCTTC. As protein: CASSLAVDEQFF.

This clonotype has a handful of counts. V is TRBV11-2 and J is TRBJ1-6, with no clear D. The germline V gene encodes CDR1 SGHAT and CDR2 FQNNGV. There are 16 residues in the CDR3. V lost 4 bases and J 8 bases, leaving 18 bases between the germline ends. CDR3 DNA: TGTGCCAGCAGCTCCTCAGACTCCACTGGGGATTCACCCCTCCACTTT. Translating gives CASSSSDSTGDSPLHF. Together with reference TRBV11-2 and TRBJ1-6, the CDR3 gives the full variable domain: EAGVAQSPRYKIIEKRQSVAFWCNPISGHATLYWYQQILGQGPKLLIQFQNNGVVDDSQLPKDRFSAERLKGVDSTLKIQPAKLEDSAVYLCASSSSDSTGDSPLHFGNGTRLTVT.

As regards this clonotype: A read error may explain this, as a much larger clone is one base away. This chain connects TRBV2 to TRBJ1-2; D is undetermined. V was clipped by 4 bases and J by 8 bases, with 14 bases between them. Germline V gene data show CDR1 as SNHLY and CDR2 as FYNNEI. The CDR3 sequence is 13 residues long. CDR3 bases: TGTGCCAGCAGTGCTACCGGCGGGTGGGGCTACACCTTC. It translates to CASSATGGWGYTF.

As DNA, the CDR3 is TGTGCCAGCAAGGGACTAGCGGGAGTCTATGAGCAGTTCTTC. This sequence encodes CASKGLAGVYEQFF. The gene calls are TRBV28 and TRBJ2-1; TRBD2 aligns across 14 bases. This CDR3 is built from 14 residues. CDR1 MDHEN and CDR2 SYDVKM come from the germline V gene. V trimming: 7 bases; J trimming: 8 bases; junction bases outside the gene matches: 4.

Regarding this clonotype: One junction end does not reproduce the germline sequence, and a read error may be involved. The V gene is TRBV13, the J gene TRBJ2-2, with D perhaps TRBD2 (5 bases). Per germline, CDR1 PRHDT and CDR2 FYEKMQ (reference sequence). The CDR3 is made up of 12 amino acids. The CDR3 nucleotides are TGTGCCAGCAGCCTGAACACCGGGGAGCAGTTTTTT. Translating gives CASSLNTGEQFF.

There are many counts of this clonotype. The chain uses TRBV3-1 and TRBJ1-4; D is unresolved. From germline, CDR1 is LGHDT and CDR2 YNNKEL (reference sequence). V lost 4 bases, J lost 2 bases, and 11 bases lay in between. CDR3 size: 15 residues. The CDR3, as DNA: TGTGCCAGCAGCCCAGACACGAAGACTAATGAAAAACTGTTTTTT. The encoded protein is CASSPDTKTNEKLFF.

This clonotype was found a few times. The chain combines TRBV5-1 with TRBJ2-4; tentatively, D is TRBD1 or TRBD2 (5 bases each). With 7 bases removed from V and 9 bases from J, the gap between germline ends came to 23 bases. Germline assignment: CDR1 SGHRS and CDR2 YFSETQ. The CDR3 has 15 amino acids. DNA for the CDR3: TGCGCCAGCTCCAGATGGCCGGGGCCCACGGGCATTCAGTACTTC. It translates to CASSRWPGPTGIQYF.

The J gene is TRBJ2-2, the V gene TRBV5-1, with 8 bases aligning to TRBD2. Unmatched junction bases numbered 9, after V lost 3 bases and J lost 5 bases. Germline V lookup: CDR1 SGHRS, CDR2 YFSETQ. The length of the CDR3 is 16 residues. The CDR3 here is CASSSRSGSWTGELFF. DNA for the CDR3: TGCGCCAGCAGCTCCAGAAGCGGGAGTTGGACCGGGGAGCTGTTTTTT.

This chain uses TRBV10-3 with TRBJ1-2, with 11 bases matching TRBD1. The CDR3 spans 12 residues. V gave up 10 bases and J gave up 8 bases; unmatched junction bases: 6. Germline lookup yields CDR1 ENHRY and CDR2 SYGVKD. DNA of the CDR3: TGTGCCACCGGACAGGGGGCGAGGGGCTACACCTTC. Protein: CATGQGARGYTF.

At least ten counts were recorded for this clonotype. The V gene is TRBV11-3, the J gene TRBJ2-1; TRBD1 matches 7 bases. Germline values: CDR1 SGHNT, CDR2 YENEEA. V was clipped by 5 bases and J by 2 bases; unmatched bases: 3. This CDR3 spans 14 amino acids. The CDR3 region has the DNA TGTGCCAGCAGCCAGGGGGTCCCCTACAATGAGCAGTTCTTC. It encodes CASSQGVPYNEQFF.

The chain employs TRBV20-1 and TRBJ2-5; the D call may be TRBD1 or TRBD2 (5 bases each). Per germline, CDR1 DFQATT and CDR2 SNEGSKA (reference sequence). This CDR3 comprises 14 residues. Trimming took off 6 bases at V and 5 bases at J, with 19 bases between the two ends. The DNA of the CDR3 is TGCAGTGCCGGGGCTGCCGGTTCGGGGGAGACCCAGTACTTC. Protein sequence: CSAGAAGSGETQYF.

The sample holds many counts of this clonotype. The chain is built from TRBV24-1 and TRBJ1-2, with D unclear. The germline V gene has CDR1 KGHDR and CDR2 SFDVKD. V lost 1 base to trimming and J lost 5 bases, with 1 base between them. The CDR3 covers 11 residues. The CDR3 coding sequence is TGTGCCACCAGTGATTTTTATGGCTACACCTTC. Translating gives CATSDFYGYTF.

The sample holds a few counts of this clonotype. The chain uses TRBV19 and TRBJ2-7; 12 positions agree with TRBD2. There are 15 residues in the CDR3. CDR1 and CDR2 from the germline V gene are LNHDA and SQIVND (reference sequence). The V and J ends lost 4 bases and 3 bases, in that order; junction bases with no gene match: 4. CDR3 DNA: TGTGCCAGTAGTACACTAGCGGGAGGCTTCTACGAGCAGTACTTC. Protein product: CASSTLAGGFYEQYF. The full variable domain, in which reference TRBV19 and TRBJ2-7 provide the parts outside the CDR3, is DGGITQSPKYLFRKEGQNVTLSCEQNLNHDAMYWYRQDPGQGLRLIYYSQIVNDFQKGDIAEGYSVSREKKESFPLTVTSAQKNPTAFYLCASSTLAGGFYEQYFGPGTRLTVT.